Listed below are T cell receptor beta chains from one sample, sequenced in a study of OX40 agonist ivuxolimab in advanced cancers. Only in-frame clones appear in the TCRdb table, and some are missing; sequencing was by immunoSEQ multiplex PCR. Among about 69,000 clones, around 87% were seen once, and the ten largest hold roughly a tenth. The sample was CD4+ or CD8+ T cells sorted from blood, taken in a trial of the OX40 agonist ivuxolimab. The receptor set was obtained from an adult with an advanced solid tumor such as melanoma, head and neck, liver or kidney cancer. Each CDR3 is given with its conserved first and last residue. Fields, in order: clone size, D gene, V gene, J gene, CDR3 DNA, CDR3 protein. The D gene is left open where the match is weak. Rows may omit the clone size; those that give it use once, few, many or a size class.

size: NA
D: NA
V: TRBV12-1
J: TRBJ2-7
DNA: TGTGCCAGCAGCTTTTTGGGCGCAGGGGGGGACTCCTACGAGCAGTACTTC
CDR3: CASSFLGAGGDSYEQYF

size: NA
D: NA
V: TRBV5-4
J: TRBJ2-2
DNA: TGTGCCAGCAGCTCGAGGACAGCGAACACCGGGGAGCTGTTTTTT
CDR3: CASSSRTANTGELFF

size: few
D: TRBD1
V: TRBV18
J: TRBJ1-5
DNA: TGTGCCAGCTCACTCAACAGGGGCGTTAGCAATCAGCCCCAGCATTTT
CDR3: CASSLNRGVSNQPQHF

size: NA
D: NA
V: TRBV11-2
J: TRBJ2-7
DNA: TGTGCCAGCAGATTAATCGGAGGCCGCTACGAGCAGTACTTC
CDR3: CASRLIGGRYEQYF

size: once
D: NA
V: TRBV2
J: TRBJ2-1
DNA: TGTGCCAGCAGCGAAATTAATGAGCAGTTCTTC
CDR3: CASSEINEQFF

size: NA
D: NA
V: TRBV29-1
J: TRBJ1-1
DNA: TGCAGCGTTGTTTCCATCCCGGGCACTGAAGCTTTCTTT
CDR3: CSVVSIPGTEAFF

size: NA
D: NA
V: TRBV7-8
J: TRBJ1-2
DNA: TGTGCCAGCAGCTTGCATCGTCACTATGGCTACACCTTC
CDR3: CASSLHRHYGYTF

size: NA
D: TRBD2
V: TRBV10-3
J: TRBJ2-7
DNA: TGTGCCATCAGTCCTGGGACTAGCGGGAGTATCACGACAGGGTACGAGCAGTACTTC
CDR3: CAISPGTSGSITTGYEQYF

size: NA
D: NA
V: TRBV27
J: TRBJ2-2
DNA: TGTGCCAGCAGTTATGTTGGGTATCTTAACACCGGGGAGCTGTTTTTT
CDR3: CASSYVGYLNTGELFF

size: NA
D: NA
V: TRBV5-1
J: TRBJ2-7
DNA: TGCGCCAGCAGCTTGGGGTTCGACAGCTACTACGAGCAGTACTTC
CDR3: CASSLGFDSYYEQYF

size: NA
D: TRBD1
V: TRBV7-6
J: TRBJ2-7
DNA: TGTGCCAGCAGCCCCACCGACAGGGGGTACGAGCAGTACTTC
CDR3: CASSPTDRGYEQYF

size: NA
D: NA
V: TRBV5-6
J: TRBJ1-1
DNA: TGTGCCAGCAGCGGCGCTGGGGGCACTGAAGCTTTCTTT
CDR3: CASSGAGGTEAFF

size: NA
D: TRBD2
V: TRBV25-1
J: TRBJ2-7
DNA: TGTGCCAGCAGTGAATACGGGGGGAATGAGCAGTACTTC
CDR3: CASSEYGGNEQYF

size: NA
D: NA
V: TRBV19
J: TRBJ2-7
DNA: TGTGCCAGTAGTCTCCTGGACAGCTACGAGCAGTACTTC
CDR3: CASSLLDSYEQYF

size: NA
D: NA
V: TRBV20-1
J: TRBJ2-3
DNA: TGCAGTGCTAAACCAGGAGATACGCAGTATTTT
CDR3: CSAKPGDTQYF

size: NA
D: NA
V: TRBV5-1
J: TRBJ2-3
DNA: TGCGCCAGCAGCTTGTCGGGCGGGGCGCAGTATTTT
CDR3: CASSLSGGAQYF

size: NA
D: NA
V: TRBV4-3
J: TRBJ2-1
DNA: TGCGCCAGCAGCCAAGATCGAGCTGACGAGCAGTTCTTC
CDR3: CASSQDRADEQFF

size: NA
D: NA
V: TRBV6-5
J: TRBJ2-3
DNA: TGTGCCAGCAGTTACTTCCTAGGACAGTATTTT
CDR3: CASSYFLGQYF

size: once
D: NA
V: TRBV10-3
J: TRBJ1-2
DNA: TGTGCCATCAGTGATGCAGGGGAAACTGGCTACACCTTC
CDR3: CAISDAGETGYTF

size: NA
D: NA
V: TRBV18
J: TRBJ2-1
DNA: TGTGCCAGCTCACAGGGGTTGTCCTACAATGAGCAGTTCTTC
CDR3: CASSQGLSYNEQFF

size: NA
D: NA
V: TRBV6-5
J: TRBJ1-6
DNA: TGTGCCAGCAGGGGCCTCGTCTATAATTCACCCCTCCACTTT
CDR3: CASRGLVYNSPLHF

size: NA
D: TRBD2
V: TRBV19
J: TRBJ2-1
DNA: TGTGCCAGTAGTATACTAGCGGGAGTCAGCAATGAGCAGTTCTTC
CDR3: CASSILAGVSNEQFF

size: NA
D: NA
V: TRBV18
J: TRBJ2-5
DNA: TGTGCCAGCTCACCACCTCGTGGGGCGCTTGGGGAGACCCAGTACTTC
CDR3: CASSPPRGALGETQYF

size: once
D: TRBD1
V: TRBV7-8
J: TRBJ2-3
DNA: TGTGCCAGCAGCTTAGCCGGGACAGGGTGGGGGACAGATACGCAGTATTTT
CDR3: CASSLAGTGWGTDTQYF

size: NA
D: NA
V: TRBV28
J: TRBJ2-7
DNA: TGTGCCAGCAGTCCCCGCTACTACGAGCAGTACTTC
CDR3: CASSPRYYEQYF

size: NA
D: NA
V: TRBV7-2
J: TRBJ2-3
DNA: TGTGCCAGCAGCCAAGGGGTGCTAGCAGATACGCAGTATTTT
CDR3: CASSQGVLADTQYF

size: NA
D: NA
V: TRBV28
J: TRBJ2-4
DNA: TGTGCCAGCAGTTTCTCTCGCCCACAAGGATTGGAGTACTTC
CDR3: CASSFSRPQGLEYF

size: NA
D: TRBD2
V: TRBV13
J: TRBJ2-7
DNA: TGTGCCAGCAGCTTCTTAGGCGGGAGGGCCCTCTACGAGCAGTACTTC
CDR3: CASSFLGGRALYEQYF

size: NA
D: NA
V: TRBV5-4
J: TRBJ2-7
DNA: TGTGCCAGCAGCCCCTCGGGGGGACAGTTCGAGCAGTACTTC
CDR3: CASSPSGGQFEQYF

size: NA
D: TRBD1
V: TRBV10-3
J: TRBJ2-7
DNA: TGTGCCATCAGTGACCGGGACAGGGGCTACGAGCAGTACTTC
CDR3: CAISDRDRGYEQYF

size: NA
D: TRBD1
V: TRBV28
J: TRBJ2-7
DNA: TGTGCCAGCAGCCCAGGACAGGGCCAGGTCCACGAGCAGTACTTC
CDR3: CASSPGQGQVHEQYF

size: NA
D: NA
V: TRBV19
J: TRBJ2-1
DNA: TGTGCCAGTAGTACTCGTGGCGGTGGGCAGTTCTTC
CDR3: CASSTRGGGQFF

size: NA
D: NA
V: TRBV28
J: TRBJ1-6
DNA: TGTGCCAGCAGTTATCGCAGGGGAAGATCACCCCTCCACTTT
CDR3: CASSYRRGRSPLHF

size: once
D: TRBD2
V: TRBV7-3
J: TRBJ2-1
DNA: TGTGCCAGCAGCTTAACGTACGGGGGGTGGAATGAGCAGTTCTTC
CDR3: CASSLTYGGWNEQFF

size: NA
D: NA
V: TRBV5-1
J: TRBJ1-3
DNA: TGCGCCAGCAGCTTGGTCCCAGGGATTGGGTCTGGAAACACCATATATTTT
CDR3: CASSLVPGIGSGNTIYF

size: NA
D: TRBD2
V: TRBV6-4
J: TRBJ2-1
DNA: TGTGCCAGCAGTGCCCTAGGCTTAGCGGGAGGGCAAAGGGATGAGCAGTTCTTC
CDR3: CASSALGLAGGQRDEQFF

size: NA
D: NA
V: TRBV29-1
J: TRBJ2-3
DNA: TGCAGCGTTGATACCACAGATACGCAGTATTTT
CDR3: CSVDTTDTQYF

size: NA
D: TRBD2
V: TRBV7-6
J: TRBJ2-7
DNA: TGTGCCAGCAGCCTGACTAGCGGGGCGTCCTACGAGCAGTACTTC
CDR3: CASSLTSGASYEQYF

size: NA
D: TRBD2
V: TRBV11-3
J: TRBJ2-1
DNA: TGTGCCAGCAGCTCGCGGAGCGGGAGGGATGAGCAGTTCTTC
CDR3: CASSSRSGRDEQFF

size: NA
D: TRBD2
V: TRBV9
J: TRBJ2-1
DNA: TGTGCCAGCAGCGCCGGGCGCGGGAGTTTCAATGAGCAGTTCTTC
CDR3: CASSAGRGSFNEQFF

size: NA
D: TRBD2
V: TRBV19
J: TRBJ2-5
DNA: TGTGCCAGTAGTAAGACTAGCGGGAGTTTTCGCGAGACCCAGTACTTC
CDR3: CASSKTSGSFRETQYF

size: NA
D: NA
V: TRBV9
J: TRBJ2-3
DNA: TGTGCCAGCAGCGAGGGGTCGCGGGCTCCCACAGATACGCAGTATTTT
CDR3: CASSEGSRAPTDTQYF

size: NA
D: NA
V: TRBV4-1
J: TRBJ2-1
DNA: TGCGCCAGCAGCTCCCTGAGGAGAAATACACGGAATGAGCAGTTCTTC
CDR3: CASSSLRRNTRNEQFF

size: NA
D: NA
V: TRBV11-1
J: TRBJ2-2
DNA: TGTGCCAGCAGGGACTATCGGACAGCCGGGGAGCTGTTTTTT
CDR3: CASRDYRTAGELFF

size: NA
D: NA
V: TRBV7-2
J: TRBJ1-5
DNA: TGTGCCAGCAGCTCCGACAGTGGACAGCCCCAGCATTTT
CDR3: CASSSDSGQPQHF

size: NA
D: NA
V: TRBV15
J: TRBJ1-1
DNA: TGTGCCACCAGCAGACCGGGCCTGCGGCTTGAAGCTTTCTTT
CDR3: CATSRPGLRLEAFF

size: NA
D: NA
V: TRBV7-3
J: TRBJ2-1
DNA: TGTGCCAGCAGCTTAACTTCTAGAACGAACAATGAGCAGTTCTTC
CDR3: CASSLTSRTNNEQFF

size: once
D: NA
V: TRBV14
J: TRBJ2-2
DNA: TGTGCCAGCAGCCCTATGACACGCAGGAACACCGGGGAGCTGTTTTTT
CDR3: CASSPMTRRNTGELFF

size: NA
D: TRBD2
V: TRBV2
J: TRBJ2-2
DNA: TGTGCCAGTACTAGCGGGAGGCCCACCGCGAACACCGGGGAGCTGTTTTTT
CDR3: CASTSGRPTANTGELFF

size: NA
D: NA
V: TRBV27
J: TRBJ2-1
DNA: TGTGCCAGTCATAAAGGGGCACACTCCTACAATGAGCAGTTCTTC
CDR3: CASHKGAHSYNEQFF

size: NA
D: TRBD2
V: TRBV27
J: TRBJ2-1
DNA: TGTGCCAGCAGTTTATCTTTAGCGGGAGGTCGCAATGAGCAGTTCTTC
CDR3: CASSLSLAGGRNEQFF